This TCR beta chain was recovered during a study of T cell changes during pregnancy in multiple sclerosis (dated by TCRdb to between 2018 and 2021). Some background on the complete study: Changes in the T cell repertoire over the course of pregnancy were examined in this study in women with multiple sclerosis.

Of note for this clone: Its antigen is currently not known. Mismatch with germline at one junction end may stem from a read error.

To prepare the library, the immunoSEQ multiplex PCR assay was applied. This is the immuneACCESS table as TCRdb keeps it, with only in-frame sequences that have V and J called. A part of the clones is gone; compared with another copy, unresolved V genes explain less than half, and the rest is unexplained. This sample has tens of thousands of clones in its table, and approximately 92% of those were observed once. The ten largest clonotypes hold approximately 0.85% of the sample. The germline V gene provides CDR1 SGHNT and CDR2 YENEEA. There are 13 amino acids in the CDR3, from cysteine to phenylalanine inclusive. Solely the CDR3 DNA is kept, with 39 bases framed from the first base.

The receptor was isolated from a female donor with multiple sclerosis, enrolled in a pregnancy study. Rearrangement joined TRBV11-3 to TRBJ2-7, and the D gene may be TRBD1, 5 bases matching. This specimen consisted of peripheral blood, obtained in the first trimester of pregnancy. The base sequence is TGTGCCAGCAGCCCGAGTGGGGCAGGCTACCCGCACTTC. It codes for CASSPSGAGYPHF.